Presented here are 19 T cell receptor beta chains from one specimen sequenced in a study of CD8+CD57+ T cells in acquired aplastic anemia. CD8+CD57+ cell expansion, shown by flow cytometry, had occurred in the patients selected for sequencing. Genomic DNA provided the template from which TCR beta VDJ and CDR3 profiles were obtained. TCRdb re-derived calls from the reads in MiXCR, one entry per CDR3 protein. Among under 350,000 distinct CDR3 sequences listed, approximately 58% were seen once. The sequencing sample was made of sorted CD4+, CD8+, or CD8+CD57+ T cells (not recorded which) from PBMCs. The source is a human donor with aplastic anemia.

V is TRBV9 and J is TRBJ1-1, with 8 bases fitting TRBD1. The trim removed 4 bases at V and 1 base at J, leaving 12 bases unmatched. The CDR3 extends over 17 amino acids. Germline assignment: CDR1 SGDLS and CDR2 YYNGEE. The CDR3 reads CASSPRGMDRANTEAFF. For the CDR3, the DNA is TGTGCCAGCAGCCCGAGGGGGATGGACAGGGCGAACACTGAAGCTTTCTTT.

The chain recombines TRBV20-1 with TRBJ2-1, with D possibly being TRBD2 (6 bases). The CDR3 covers 12 residues. Per germline, CDR1 DFQATT and CDR2 SNEGSKA (reference sequence). The chain's CDR3 is CSARGFTDTQFF. DNA for the CDR3: TGCAGCGCCCGGGGGTTCACAGATACGCAGTTCTTC.

V usage is TRBV10-3 and J usage is TRBJ1-2, with 9 bases aligning to TRBD1. CDR3 size: 13 residues. The germline gives CDR1 ENHRY, CDR2 SYGVKD. V shed 6 bases, J shed 6 bases, and the junction held 5 bases outside the gene matches. CDR3 sequence: CAISRTGEDGYTF. The CDR3 DNA sequence: TGTGCCATCAGCCGGACAGGGGAGGATGGCTACACCTTC.

The gene calls are TRBV5-1 and TRBJ1-1; TRBD1 is a possible D gene (5 bases). The CDR3 runs to 14 residues. Germline V gene data show CDR1 as SGHRS and CDR2 as YFSETQ. Deletions cut 0 bases from V and 6 bases from J, with 12 bases between. CDR3 DNA sequence: TGCGCCAGCAGCTTGGAAGGGCAGGGTGCTGAAGCTTTCTTT. The encoded protein is CASSLEGQGAEAFF.

This clonotype was picked up a small number of times. The chain carries TRBV11-1 and TRBJ2-7; the match to TRBD1 covers 8 bases. Looked up from germline, CDR1 is SGHAT and CDR2 is FQDESV (reference sequence). CDR3 size: 14 residues. Unmatched junction bases numbered 11, after V lost 11 bases and J lost 2 bases. The CDR3 DNA is TGTGCCTACCTAGAGACAGGGGCAACCTACGAGCAGTACTTC. Its translation is CAYLETGATYEQYF.

The rearrangement links TRBV19 to TRBJ2-7; 7 nucleotides agree with TRBD2. The CDR3 is made up of 15 amino acids. V shed 5 bases, J shed 4 bases, and the junction held 11 bases outside the gene matches. The germline CDR1 and CDR2 sequences are LNHDA and SQIVND (reference sequence). The CDR3 coding sequence is TGTGCCAGTAGTCTCCGACTTAGGGAGGGATACGAGCAGTACTTC. It is translated as CASSLRLREGYEQYF.

This clonotype has at least ten counts. The chain carries TRBV18 and TRBJ2-3, with D uncertain. Trimming stripped 0 bases from V and 5 bases from J, with 9 bases between. The CDR3 is 14 residues long. Germline CDR1 KGHSH, CDR2 LQKENI. The CDR3 DNA reads as TGTGCCAGCTCACCACCCACCCGGATAGATACGCAGTATTTT. Amino acid sequence: CASSPPTRIDTQYF.

The V call is TRBV11-2, the J call TRBJ1-2; D not certain. The V gene's germline CDR1 is SGHAT and CDR2 FQNNGV. The CDR3 runs 14 residues. Trimming shortened V by 1 base and J by 8 bases, and 14 bases separated the two germline ends. DNA for the CDR3: TGTGCCAGCAGCTTAGGGATCGGGTCTCGGGGCTACACCTTC. Translating it yields CASSLGIGSRGYTF.

This clonotype was detected only once. The chain uses TRBV7-6 and TRBJ2-3, with 8 bases aligning to TRBD2. The CDR3 sequence is 15 residues long. In germline, CDR1 is SGHVS, CDR2 FNYEAQ. With V trimmed by 8 bases and J by 3 bases, 10 bases remained unmatched. For the CDR3, the DNA is TGTGCCAGCGGCCTAGACGGGGGGGCGACAGATACGCAGTATTTT. Translating it yields CASGLDGGATDTQYF.

As for this clonotype: One base away lies a much larger clone, so this may be a sequencing read error. The CDR3 reads CASGYDSTGWGKTGAFF. For the CDR3, the DNA is TGTGCCAGCGGTTACGATTCGACAGGGTGGGGGAAGACTGGAGCTTTCTTT. This chain uses TRBV6-5 with TRBJ1-1, with 7 bases identical to TRBD1. Germline V gene data show CDR1 as MNHEY and CDR2 as SVGAGI. The CDR3 has 17 residues.

This clonotype was picked up many times. This rearrangement joins TRBV5-1 to TRBJ1-2; D not certain. V was cut by 5 bases and J by 1 base, with 6 bases left in between. Germline V gene sequence: CDR1 SGHRS, CDR2 YFSETQ. This CDR3 spans 12 amino acids. CDR3 DNA sequence: TGCGCCAGCAGTTCTGATAACTATGGCTACACCTTC. Protein sequence: CASSSDNYGYTF.

This clonotype was recorded once. The J gene is TRBJ2-7, the V gene TRBV20-1; 7 bases are shared with TRBD1. Germline V gene data show CDR1 as DFQATT and CDR2 as SNEGSKA (reference sequence). The CDR3 is made up of 14 amino acids. V lost 0 bases and J lost 5; bases outside the gene matches: 7. CDR3 amino acids: CSARDPPTGNEQYF. For the CDR3, the DNA is TGCAGTGCTAGAGATCCCCCGACAGGGAACGAGCAGTACTTC.

V usage is TRBV20-1 and J usage is TRBJ2-3; 7 bases agree with TRBD2. The germline CDR1 and CDR2 sequences are DFQATT and SNEGSKA (reference sequence). The CDR3 spans 16 residues. J was trimmed by 0 bases and V by 4 bases; bases with no gene match: 10. CDR3 sequence (DNA): TGCAGTGCTAATCCTAGCGGCGGGACTAGCACAGATACGCAGTATTTT. This translates into CSANPSGGTSTDTQYF.

V gene TRBV24-1 combines with J gene TRBJ2-5; D tentatively reads TRBD1 or TRBD2 (7 bases each). The germline gives CDR1 KGHDR, CDR2 SFDVKD. Trimming shortened V by 9 bases and J by 2 bases, and 21 bases separated the two germline ends. The CDR3 runs to 16 residues. CDR3 bases: TGTGCCACCTCGGAGGGGGCAGGGAGGGAGCAAGAGACCCAGTACTTC. This sequence encodes CATSEGAGREQETQYF.

The chain carries TRBV20-1 and TRBJ2-7; 12 bases agree with TRBD1. The CDR3 sequence is 15 residues long. The germline V gene encodes CDR1 DFQATT and CDR2 SNEGSKA (reference sequence). V was pared by 8 bases and J by 1 base, with 9 bases of the junction left unmatched. The CDR3 DNA follows: TGCAGTAGCCGGGACAGGGGGCTCCGTTCCTACGAGCAGTACTTC. Amino acid sequence: CSSRDRGLRSYEQYF.

The CDR3 protein is CASSSLRDRGSPLHF. CDR3 DNA: TGTGCCAGCAGTTCCCTCCGGGACAGGGGGTCACCCCTCCACTTT. The rearrangement uses TRBV6-5 and TRBJ1-6; TRBD1 matches at 11 bases. Germline values: CDR1 MNHEY, CDR2 SVGAGI. CDR3 length equals 15 residues. With V trimmed by 4 bases and J by 10 bases, 6 bases remained unmatched.

The chain uses TRBV7-8 and TRBJ2-3, with a tentative D call TRBD1 (5 bases). Germline values: CDR1 SGHVS, CDR2 FQNEAQ. Deletions cut 3 bases from V and 0 bases from J, with 13 bases between. The CDR3 totals 16 residues. CDR3 in amino acids: CASSFFPRQSTDTQYF. Here the CDR3 DNA reads TGTGCCAGCAGCTTCTTTCCTAGACAGAGCACAGATACGCAGTATTTT.

V and J are TRBV29-1 and TRBJ2-7, with D possibly called TRBD1 or TRBD2 (6 bases each). CDR3 length: 13 amino acids. The V and J ends lost 7 bases and 0 bases respectively, with 13 bases between them. Germline V gene lookup returns CDR1 SQVTM and CDR2 ANQGSEA. The CDR3 loop is CSAGRDNSYEQYF. CDR3 coding DNA: TGCAGCGCAGGGCGGGACAACTCCTACGAGCAGTACTTC.

The chain links TRBV7-6 to TRBJ2-1, with 7 bases matching TRBD2. This CDR3 contains 15 residues. Germline CDR1 SGHVS, CDR2 FNYEAQ. Trimming at V came to 5 bases and at J to 9 bases, leaving 13 bases not matched to a gene. CDR3: CASSQLSGGGSEQFF. The CDR3 nucleotides read TGTGCCAGCAGCCAATTGTCTGGGGGGGGGAGTGAGCAGTTCTTC.